This T cell receptor (beta chain) is from a study of CD8+CD57+ T cells in acquired aplastic anemia. Profiling of TCR beta VDJ combinations and CDR3 sequences used genomic DNA as template. MiXCR was run by TCRdb on the reads, yielding one entry per CDR3 protein. This repertoire shows about 290,000 distinct CDR3 sequences, 45% to 65% found once; its top ten account for around 1.3%. Germline V gene sequence: CDR1 SGHRS, CDR2 YFSETQ. V lost 2 bases and J lost 1; bases outside the gene matches: 3. This CDR3 spans 16 amino acids. All sequencing subjects had displayed CD8+CD57+ cell expansion on flow cytometry.

Sequencing was done on a sample of sorted CD4+, CD8+, or CD8+CD57+ T cells (not recorded which) from PBMCs. The receptor was isolated from a human donor with aplastic anemia. The gene calls are TRBV5-1 and TRBJ1-6, with TRBD1 matching over 7 bases. The CDR3 here is CASSLQGISYNSPLHF. The CDR3 region has the DNA TGCGCCAGCAGCTTACAGGGGATATCCTATAATTCACCCCTCCACTTT.